The present TCR beta chain was sequenced within a study of cytomegalovirus exposure and HLA in healthy donors. The CDR3 has 15 amino acids. V lost 2 bases and J lost 5; bases outside the gene matches: 6. Per germline, CDR1 MNHEY and CDR2 SVGAGI. Regarding the study as a whole: Later genetic work tied a missense DCLRE1C variant to beta-chain V and J trimming. Analysis performed later found about 18,000 TCR beta sequences associated with HLA alleles at 0.05 false discovery rate. A later analysis showed HLA-associated TCR beta chains outstripping equally common others in clonal expansion.

Worth noting for this clone: Its matching antigen is unknown.

The primer mix had 60 Vbeta and 13 Jbeta primers. Clones were sequenced by immunoSEQ multiplex PCR, and TCRdb holds only the in-frame ones, with some missing. The sample contains about 260,000 clones, just under 85% of which appear only once. The sequenced sample consisted of PBMCs. The TCR originated in a woman aged 40 to 50 in good health and CMV-seropositive. The rearrangement joins TRBV6-5 to TRBJ2-7; 10 bases map to TRBD1. The CDR3: CASSYGGTGENEQYF. CDR3 nucleotide sequence: TGTGCCAGCAGTTACGGGGGGACAGGGGAGAACGAGCAGTACTTC.